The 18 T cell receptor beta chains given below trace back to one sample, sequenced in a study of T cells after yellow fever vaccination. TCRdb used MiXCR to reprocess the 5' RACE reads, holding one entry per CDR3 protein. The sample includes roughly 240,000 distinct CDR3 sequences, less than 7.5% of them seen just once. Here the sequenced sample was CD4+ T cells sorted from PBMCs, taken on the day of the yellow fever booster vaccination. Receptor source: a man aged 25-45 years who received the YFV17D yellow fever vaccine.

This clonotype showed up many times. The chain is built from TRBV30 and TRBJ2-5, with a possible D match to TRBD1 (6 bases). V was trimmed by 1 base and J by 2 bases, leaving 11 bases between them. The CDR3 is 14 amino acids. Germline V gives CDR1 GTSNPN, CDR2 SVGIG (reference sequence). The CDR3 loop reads CAWSAQGLQETQYF. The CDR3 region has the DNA TGTGCCTGGAGTGCCCAGGGGCTTCAAGAGACCCAGTACTTC.

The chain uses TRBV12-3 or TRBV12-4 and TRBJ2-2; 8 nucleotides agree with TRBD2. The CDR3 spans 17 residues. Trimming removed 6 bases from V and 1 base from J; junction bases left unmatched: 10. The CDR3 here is CASRGASGRRNTGELFF. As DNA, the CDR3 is TGTGCCAGCAGGGGGGCCAGCGGGAGACGGAACACCGGGGAGCTGTTTTTT.

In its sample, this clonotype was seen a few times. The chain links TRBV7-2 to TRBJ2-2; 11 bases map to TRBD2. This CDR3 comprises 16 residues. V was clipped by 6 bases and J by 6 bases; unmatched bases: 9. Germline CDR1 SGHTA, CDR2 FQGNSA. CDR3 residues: CASSFPSGRSAGELFF. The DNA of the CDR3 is TGTGCCAGCAGTTTTCCTAGCGGGAGGTCGGCCGGGGAGCTGTTTTTT.

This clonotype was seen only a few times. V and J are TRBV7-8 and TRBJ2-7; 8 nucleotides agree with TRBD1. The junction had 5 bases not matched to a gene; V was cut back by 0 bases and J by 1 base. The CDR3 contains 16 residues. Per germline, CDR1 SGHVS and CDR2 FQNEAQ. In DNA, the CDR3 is TGTGCCAGCAGCTTAGCTGGGACAGGTAATTCCTACGAGCAGTACTTC. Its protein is CASSLAGTGNSYEQYF. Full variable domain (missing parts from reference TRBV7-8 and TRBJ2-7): GAGVSQSPRYKVAKRGQDVALRCDPISGHVSLFWYQQALGQGPEFLTYFQNEAQLDKSGLPSDRFFAERPEGSVSTLKIQRTQQEDSAVYLCASSLAGTGNSYEQYFGPGTRLTVT.

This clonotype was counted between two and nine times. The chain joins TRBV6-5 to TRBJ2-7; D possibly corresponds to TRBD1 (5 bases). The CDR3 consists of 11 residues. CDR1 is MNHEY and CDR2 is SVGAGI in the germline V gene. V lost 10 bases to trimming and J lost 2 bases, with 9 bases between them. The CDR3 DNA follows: TGTGCCACCCAGACAGCCTACGAGCAGTACTTC. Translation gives CATQTAYEQYF.

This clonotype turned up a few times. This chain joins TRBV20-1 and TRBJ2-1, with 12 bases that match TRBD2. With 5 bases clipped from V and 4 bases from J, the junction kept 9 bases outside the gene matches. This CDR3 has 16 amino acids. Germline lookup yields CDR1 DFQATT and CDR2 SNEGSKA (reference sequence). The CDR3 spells CSAPLAGGIGYNEQFF. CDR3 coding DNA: TGCAGTGCTCCGCTAGCGGGAGGGATTGGATACAATGAGCAGTTCTTC.

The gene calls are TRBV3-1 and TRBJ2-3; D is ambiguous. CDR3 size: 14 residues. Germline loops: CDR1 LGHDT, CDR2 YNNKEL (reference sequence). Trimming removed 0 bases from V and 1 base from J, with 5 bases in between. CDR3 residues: CASSQDLGTDTQYF. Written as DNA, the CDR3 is TGTGCCAGCAGCCAAGATCTGGGCACAGATACGCAGTATTTT.

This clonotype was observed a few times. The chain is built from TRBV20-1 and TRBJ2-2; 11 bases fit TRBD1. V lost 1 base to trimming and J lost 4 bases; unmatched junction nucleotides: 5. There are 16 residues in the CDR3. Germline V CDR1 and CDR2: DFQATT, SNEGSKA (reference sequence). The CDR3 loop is CSARGTGGKVTGELFF. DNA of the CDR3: TGCAGTGCTAGAGGGACAGGGGGCAAGGTCACCGGGGAGCTGTTTTTT.

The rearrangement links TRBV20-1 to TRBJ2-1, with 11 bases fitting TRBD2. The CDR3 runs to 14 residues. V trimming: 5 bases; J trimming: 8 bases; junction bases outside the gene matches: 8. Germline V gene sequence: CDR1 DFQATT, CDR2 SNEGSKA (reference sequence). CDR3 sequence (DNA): TGCAGTGCTCATACTAGCGGGAGTGGCTATGAGCAGTTCTTC. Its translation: CSAHTSGSGYEQFF.

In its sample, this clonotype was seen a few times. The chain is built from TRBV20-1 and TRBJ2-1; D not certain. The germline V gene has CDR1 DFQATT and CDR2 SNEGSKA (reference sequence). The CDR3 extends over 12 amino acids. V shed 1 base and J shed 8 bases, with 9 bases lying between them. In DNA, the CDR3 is TGCAGTGCTAGAGGACTTCCGGATGAGCAGTTCTTC. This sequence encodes CSARGLPDEQFF.

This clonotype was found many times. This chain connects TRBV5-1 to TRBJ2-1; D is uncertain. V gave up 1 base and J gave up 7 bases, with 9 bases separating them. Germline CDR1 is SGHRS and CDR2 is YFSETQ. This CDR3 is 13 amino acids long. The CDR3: CASSLWVGNEQFF. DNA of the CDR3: TGCGCCAGCAGCTTGTGGGTTGGGAATGAGCAGTTCTTC.

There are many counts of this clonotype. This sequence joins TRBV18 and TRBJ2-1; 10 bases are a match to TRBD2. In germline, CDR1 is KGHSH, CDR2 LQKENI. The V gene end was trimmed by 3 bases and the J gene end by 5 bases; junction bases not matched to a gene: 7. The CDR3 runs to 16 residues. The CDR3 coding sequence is TGTGCCAGCTCACCCCTAAGCGGGAGGGCCGACAATGAGCAGTTCTTC. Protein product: CASSPLSGRADNEQFF.

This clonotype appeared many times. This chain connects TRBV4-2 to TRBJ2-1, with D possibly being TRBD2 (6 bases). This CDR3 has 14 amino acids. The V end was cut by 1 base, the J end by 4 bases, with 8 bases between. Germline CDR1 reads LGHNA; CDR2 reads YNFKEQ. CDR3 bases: TGTGCCAGCAGCCAAGCCGGGACTTACAATGAGCAGTTCTTC. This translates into CASSQAGTYNEQFF.

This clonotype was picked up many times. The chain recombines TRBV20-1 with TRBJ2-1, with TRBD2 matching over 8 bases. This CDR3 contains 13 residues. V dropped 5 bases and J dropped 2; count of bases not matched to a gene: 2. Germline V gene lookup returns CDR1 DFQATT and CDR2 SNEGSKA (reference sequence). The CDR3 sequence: CSARTSPYNEQFF. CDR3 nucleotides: TGCAGTGCTCGGACTAGCCCCTACAATGAGCAGTTCTTC.

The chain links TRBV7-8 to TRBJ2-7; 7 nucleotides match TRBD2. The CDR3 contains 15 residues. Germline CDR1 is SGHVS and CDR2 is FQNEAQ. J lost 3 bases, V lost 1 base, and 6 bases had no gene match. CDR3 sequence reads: CASSLEAGSHYEQYF. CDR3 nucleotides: TGTGCCAGCAGCTTAGAAGCGGGATCACACTACGAGCAGTACTTC.

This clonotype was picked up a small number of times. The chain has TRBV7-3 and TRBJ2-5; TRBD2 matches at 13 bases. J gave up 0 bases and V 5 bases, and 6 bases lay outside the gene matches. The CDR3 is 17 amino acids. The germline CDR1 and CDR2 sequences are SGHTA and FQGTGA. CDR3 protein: CASSLGTSGKYQETQYF. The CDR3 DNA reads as TGTGCCAGCAGCCTCGGGACTAGCGGGAAGTACCAAGAGACCCAGTACTTC.

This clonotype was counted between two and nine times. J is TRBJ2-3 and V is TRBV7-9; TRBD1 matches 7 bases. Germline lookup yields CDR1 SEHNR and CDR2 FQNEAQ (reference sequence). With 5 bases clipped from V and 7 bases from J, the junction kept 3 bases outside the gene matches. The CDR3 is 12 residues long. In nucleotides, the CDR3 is TGTGCCAGCAGCCTACAGGGGTATACGCAGTATTTT. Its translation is CASSLQGYTQYF.

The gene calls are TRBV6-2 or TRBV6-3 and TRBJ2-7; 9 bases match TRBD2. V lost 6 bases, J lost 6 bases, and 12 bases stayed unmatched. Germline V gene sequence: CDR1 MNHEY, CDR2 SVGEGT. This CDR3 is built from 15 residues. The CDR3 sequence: CASSQAGGLVGEQYF. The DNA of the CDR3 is TGTGCCAGCAGCCAAGCGGGAGGCCTCGTGGGCGAGCAGTACTTC.